Below, 10 T cell receptor beta chains from the same sample are listed, as sequenced in a study of T cells in Graves' hyperthyroidism and ophthalmopathy. Regions amplified from RNA transcripts were the TCR beta CDR3 regions. The TCR CDR3 first-round RT-PCR relied on the HTBI primer set. TCRdb passed the multiplex PCR reads through MiXCR, listing each CDR3 protein once. The table includes about 480,000 distinct CDR3 sequences, roughly a quarter detected once. The specimen sequenced was blood. The receptor source for this set is a woman aged 30 to 39 with Graves' ophthalmopathy.

This clonotype has only a few counts. The chain links TRBV15 to TRBJ1-1; D gene uncertain. CDR3 length equals 13 residues. Trimming cost V 5 bases and J 10 bases, with 17 bases left between them. CDR1 LNHNV and CDR2 YYDKDF come from the germline V gene (reference sequence). The CDR3 is CATSLRAEGRAFF. In DNA form, the CDR3 reads TGTGCCACCAGCCTAAGGGCGGAAGGGCGAGCTTTCTTT.

The table lists this clonotype with many counts. The chain employs TRBV28 and TRBJ2-7; 11 nucleotides align to TRBD2. The CDR3 has 15 residues. Germline V gene lookup returns CDR1 MDHEN and CDR2 SYDVKM. V was clipped by 6 bases and J by 2 bases; unmatched bases: 6. The CDR3 nucleotides are TGTGCCAGCAGGGCTGGGACTAGCGGACCCTACGAGCAGTACTTC. Translating gives CASRAGTSGPYEQYF.

This clonotype was counted ten times or more. The chain has TRBV6-2 or TRBV6-3 and TRBJ2-4, with TRBD2 matching over 10 bases. J gave up 1 base and V 6 bases, and 0 bases lay outside the gene matches. The CDR3 loop spans 14 amino acids. Germline V gene data show CDR1 as MNHEY and CDR2 as SVGEGT. For the CDR3, the DNA is TGTGCCAGCAGGGGACTAGCGGCCAAAAACATTCAGTACTTC. Translation: CASRGLAAKNIQYF.

Ten or more counts support this clonotype. This sequence joins TRBV28 and TRBJ1-1, with D hard to call. The CDR3 has 14 residues. Trimming left V 6 bases short and J 6 bases short, with 17 bases between. Germline CDR1 reads MDHEN; CDR2 reads SYDVKM. CDR3 region: CASSHQIYPAEAFF. CDR3 sequence (DNA): TGTGCCAGCAGCCACCAAATCTATCCGGCTGAAGCTTTCTTT.

V gene TRBV10-3 combines with J gene TRBJ2-6, with 12 bases identical to TRBD1. V was pared by 8 bases and J by 2 bases, with 4 bases of the junction left unmatched. CDR1 and CDR2 from the germline V gene are ENHRY and SYGVKD. The length of the CDR3 is 16 residues. The CDR3 DNA reads as TGTGCCATCGGAGGGACAGGGGGCCCTGGGGCCAACGTCCTGACTTTC. This sequence encodes CAIGGTGGPGANVLTF.

The rearrangement joins TRBV12-3 or TRBV12-4 to TRBJ1-1; D is perhaps TRBD1 (5 bases). V was cut by 5 bases and J by 10 bases, with 17 bases left in between. The CDR3 is 13 residues long. The CDR3 DNA reads TGTGCCAGCAGTGGAGTCAGGGTTTCGGGAGCTTTCTTT. Protein product: CASSGVRVSGAFF.

This clonotype has a count of ten or more. The V call is TRBV11-1, the J call TRBJ1-6; D might be TRBD1 (5 bases). The CDR3 runs to 15 residues. Trimming stripped 2 bases from V and 11 bases from J, with 16 bases between. Germline V lookup: CDR1 SGHAT, CDR2 FQDESV (reference sequence). The CDR3 here is CASSLSSGESAPLHF. The CDR3 nucleotides are TGTGCCAGCAGCTTATCGTCGGGGGAGTCGGCACCCCTCCACTTT.

In this sample, this clonotype turned up many times. CDR3 sequence reads: CASSLHQDRSNSYEQYF. CDR3 nucleotides: TGTGCCAGCAGCTTACACCAGGACAGGAGCAACTCCTACGAGCAGTACTTC. The chain combines TRBV11-1 with TRBJ2-7; TRBD1 aligns across 7 bases. V dropped 2 bases and J dropped 0; count of bases not matched to a gene: 10. The CDR3 totals 17 residues. In germline, CDR1 is SGHAT, CDR2 FQDESV (reference sequence).

In its sample, this clonotype was seen many times. J is TRBJ1-2 and V is TRBV13, with a weak D call TRBD1 (5 bases). Germline V gives CDR1 PRHDT, CDR2 FYEKMQ (reference sequence). V lost 2 bases to trimming and J lost 5 bases, with 15 bases between them. This CDR3 is built from 15 residues. The chain's CDR3 is CASSLRTGAGYGYTF. The CDR3 nucleotides are TGTGCCAGCAGCTTACGCACAGGAGCAGGTTATGGCTACACCTTC.

This clonotype was picked up many times. The rearrangement uses TRBV6-2 or TRBV6-3 and TRBJ2-5; D gene uncertain. CDR3 size: 14 residues. V lost 8 bases and J 5 bases, leaving 18 bases between the germline ends. The V gene's germline CDR1 is MNHEY and CDR2 SVGEGT. Here the CDR3 reads CASGPLVSVETQYF. The CDR3, as DNA: TGTGCCAGCGGACCTTTGGTTTCGGTGGAGACCCAGTACTTC.